The clone carrying this T cell receptor beta chain was detected only a few times. The data stem from a study of identical twins. TCRdb called the 5' RACE reads again in MiXCR, with one record for every CDR3 protein. The table shows roughly 290,000 distinct CDR3 sequences, with roughly 9.8% occurring only once. The sample was also linked to a second study, of yellow fever vaccine responses in identical twins.

The TCR sequence derives from a woman aged 18-29 years in good health. The sequenced material came from CD8+ T cells sorted from blood.

The CDR3 region is CASSQDPLEGVGNQPQHF. The DNA of the CDR3 is TGTGCCAGCAGCCAAGATCCTTTGGAGGGCGTGGGCAATCAGCCCCAGCATTTT. The chain couples TRBV4-2 to TRBJ1-5; D uncertain. Trimming left V 0 bases short and J 2 bases short, with 17 bases between. Germline CDR1 reads LGHNA; CDR2 reads YNFKEQ. The CDR3 has 18 residues.